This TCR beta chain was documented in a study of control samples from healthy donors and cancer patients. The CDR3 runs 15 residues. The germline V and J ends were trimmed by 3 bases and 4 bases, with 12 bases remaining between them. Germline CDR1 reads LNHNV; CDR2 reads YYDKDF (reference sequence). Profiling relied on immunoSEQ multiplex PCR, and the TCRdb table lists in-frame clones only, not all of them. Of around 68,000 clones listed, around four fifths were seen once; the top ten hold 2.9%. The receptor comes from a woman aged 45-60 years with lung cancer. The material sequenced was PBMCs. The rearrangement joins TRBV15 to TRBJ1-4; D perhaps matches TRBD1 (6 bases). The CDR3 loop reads CATSRSGALNEKLFF. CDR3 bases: TGTGCCACCAGCAGGTCAGGGGCCCTTAATGAAAAACTGTTTTTT.